This T cell receptor (beta chain) was sequenced in a study of T cell repertoires in cytomegalovirus infection. About the study: Public TCR beta signatures indicated both CMV infection and matching HLA type.

This clonotype was counted only a few times. CDR1 and CDR2 (germline): MGHRA, YSYEKL. V lost 4 bases and J lost 0, with 12 bases in between. CDR3 length: 15 residues. Each CDR3 protein is one row after TCRdb ran MiXCR on the reads. Counted here are more than 400,000 distinct CDR3 sequences, more than 20% occurring once; the ten biggest clones make up less than 15%. The clonotype was recovered from a human donor in good health (CMV status not recorded). Some clones in this sample may be carry-over from other donors' samples. The V and J genes are TRBV4-1 and TRBJ1-2; D is possibly TRBD1 (5 bases). Sequencing was done on a sample of PBMCs. CDR3 loop: CASSPGDPTNYGYTF. The CDR3 coding sequence is TGCGCCAGCAGCCCGGGGGACCCCACTAACTATGGCTACACCTTC.